This paragraph reports one T cell receptor (beta chain). Its antigen remains unknown. One end of the junction is discordant with germline, which a read error may explain. This specimen belongs to a study of T cells after yellow fever vaccination. Study-level information: Preparation of fractions with low cell numbers was performed using SMART-Seq v4 Ultra Low Input.

The CDR3 is made up of 16 amino acids. Germline lookup yields CDR1 DFQATT and CDR2 SNEGSKA (reference sequence). Production of TCR cDNA was by 5'RACE template switching, which also added a universal primer site and UMIs. TCRdb re-derived calls from the 5' RACE reads in MiXCR, one entry per CDR3 protein. The sample yields hundreds of thousands of distinct CDR3 sequences, about 13% seen once. Study-wide results and caveats: A small share of clonotypes appeared in both CD4 and CD8 compartments.

The source was PBMCs, collected on the day of the yellow fever booster vaccination. J is TRBJ2-5 and V is TRBV20-1; D is perhaps TRBD1 (6 bases). The clonotype originates from a man aged 30 to 39 who received the YFV17D yellow fever vaccine. The CDR3 DNA reads TGCAGTGCTAGAGATTTGGGACACGCCCTTCTTGAGATCCAGTACTTC. As protein: CSARDLGHALLEIQYF.